These 28 T cell receptor beta chains originate from one sample sequenced in a study of CXCR3-negative and CXCR3-positive naive CD8 T cells. The study, taken as a whole, reports: CXCR3-negative naive cells had less hydrophobic TRB CDR3s than did CXCR3-positive naive cells.

The study made its TRB cDNA libraries by 5' RACE, adding UMI labels. From the 5' RACE reads, TCRdb lists one entry per CDR3 protein and no DNA. Its listing shows about 57,000 distinct CDR3 sequences. These receptors have no known antigen. Sequencing was performed on naive CXCR3+ CD8+ T cells from blood. This sample's subset: CD45RO-CCR7+CD27+CD95- naive CD8+ T cells expressing CXCR3 (TNR3+). The receptors were gathered from a human donor in good health. Some clones in this sample may be carry-over from other donors' samples.

The CDR3 reads CSARDGGGHPPQETQYF. The chain combines TRBV20-1 with TRBJ2-5; without DNA, the TCRdb call of TRBD2 cannot be checked. Germline CDR1 DFQATT, CDR2 SNEGSKA (reference sequence). This CDR3 has 17 residues.

The chain is built from TRBV29-1 and TRBJ2-2; TCRdb proposes TRBD2, but this gene call is untestable without DNA. This CDR3 contains 15 residues. Germline V lookup: CDR1 SQVTM, CDR2 ANQGSEA. The CDR3 here is CSVATSGGNTGELFF.

The gene calls are TRBV5-1 and TRBJ2-2; TCRdb's assignment of TRBD2 cannot be checked, as there is no DNA. The length of the CDR3 is 16 residues. The germline CDR1 and CDR2 sequences are SGHRS and YFSETQ. This chain's CDR3 is CASSGGLAGITGELFF.

This sequence joins TRBV6-5 and TRBJ1-4; absent DNA, TCRdb's TRBD1 call cannot be checked. CDR3 length equals 14 residues. Germline V gene lookup returns CDR1 MNHEY and CDR2 SVGAGI. The CDR3 sequence: CASSPLTGAEKLFF.

The chain recombines TRBV5-8 with TRBJ2-1; TCRdb returns TRBD2, unconfirmable since there is no DNA. Germline lookup yields CDR1 SGHTS and CDR2 YDEGEE. This CDR3 comprises 14 residues. The CDR3 sequence is CASTPGAGYNEQFF.

V usage is TRBV20-1 and J usage is TRBJ1-2; there is no DNA to check the TCRdb D call of TRBD1. The CDR3 totals 14 residues. Germline V gene lookup returns CDR1 DFQATT and CDR2 SNEGSKA (reference sequence). The CDR3 sequence: CSAARDNANYGYTF.

The chain has TRBV27 and TRBJ2-1; absent DNA, TCRdb's TRBD2 call cannot be checked. CDR1 MNHEY and CDR2 SMNVEV come from the germline V gene (reference sequence). The CDR3 length is 16 residues. The CDR3 sequence is CASSLLAGGSGSEQFF.

V is TRBV7-8 and J is TRBJ1-5; lacking DNA, the TRBD1 call made by TCRdb goes unchecked. The germline CDR1 and CDR2 sequences are SGHVS and FQNEAQ. The length of the CDR3 is 18 residues. The CDR3 reads CASSLEGFGGYSNQPQHF. The entire variable domain, with the rest obtained from reference TRBV7-8 and TRBJ1-5, is as follows: GAGVSQSPRYKVAKRGQDVALRCDPISGHVSLFWYQQALGQGPEFLTYFQNEAQLDKSGLPSDRFFAERPEGSVSTLKIQRTQQEDSAVYLCASSLEGFGGYSNQPQHFGDGTRLSIL.

V and J are TRBV27 and TRBJ1-5; no DNA is available, so the TRBD1 call from TCRdb remains unchecked. The germline gives CDR1 MNHEY, CDR2 SMNVEV (reference sequence). The CDR3 contains 15 residues. The CDR3 here is CASSLGQYIHQPQHF.

The chain carries TRBV25-1 and TRBJ1-4. CDR1 and CDR2 (germline): MGHDK, SYGVNS. The CDR3 has 13 amino acids. CDR3: CASTANRNEKLFF.

The chain links TRBV7-3 to TRBJ1-6; TCRdb names TRBD1, which stays unverified in the absence of DNA. Germline V gives CDR1 SGHTA, CDR2 FQGTGA. The CDR3 contains 14 residues. CDR3 region: CASSPAGGSSPLHF.

The chain couples TRBV10-3 to TRBJ2-1; TCRdb gives TRBD2 as the D gene, but with no DNA this cannot be confirmed. The CDR3 length is 15 residues. From germline, CDR1 is ENHRY and CDR2 SYGVKD. CDR3 sequence reads: CAIQTTLSSYNEQFF.

The V call is TRBV27, the J call TRBJ2-5; TCRdb's assignment of TRBD1 cannot be checked, as there is no DNA. CDR1 is MNHEY and CDR2 is SMNVEV in the germline V gene (reference sequence). The CDR3 extends over 14 amino acids. The CDR3 protein is CASSPGHNQETQYF.

The chain joins TRBV28 to TRBJ2-2; TCRdb picks TRBD1, but there is no DNA to check that call. The CDR3 has 13 residues. Looked up from germline, CDR1 is MDHEN and CDR2 is SYDVKM. The CDR3: CASSTGFTGELFF.

The chain links TRBV11-2 to TRBJ1-1. Germline V gene sequence: CDR1 SGHAT, CDR2 FQNNGV. The CDR3 runs to 14 residues. The CDR3 sequence: CASSLSTLNTEAFF. The variable domain in full, with the rest retrieved from reference TRBV11-2 and TRBJ1-1, is EAGVAQSPRYKIIEKRQSVAFWCNPISGHATLYWYQQILGQGPKLLIQFQNNGVVDDSQLPKDRFSAERLKGVDSTLKIQPAKLEDSAVYLCASSLSTLNTEAFFGQGTRLTVV.

The rearrangement joins TRBV29-1 to TRBJ1-1. Germline lookup yields CDR1 SQVTM and CDR2 ANQGSEA. The length of the CDR3 is 12 residues. CDR3 region: CSVPVMNTEAFF.

The chain employs TRBV7-8 and TRBJ2-7; TCRdb lists TRBD1, though no DNA is available to test this call. Germline CDR1 and CDR2: SGHVS and FQNEAQ. This CDR3 is built from 15 residues. The CDR3 reads CASSTGAPLSYEQYF.

The chain couples TRBV6-5 to TRBJ2-4; there is no DNA to check the TCRdb D call of TRBD2. Germline loops: CDR1 MNHEY, CDR2 SVGAGI. The CDR3 consists of 15 residues. CDR3 protein: CASSPGGWTKNIQYF.

This rearrangement joins TRBV14 to TRBJ2-3; TCRdb picks TRBD1, but there is no DNA to check that call. This CDR3 spans 17 amino acids. Germline CDR1 and CDR2: SGHDN and FVKESK. The CDR3 is CASSQALAGTSTDTQYF.

The V gene is TRBV14, the J gene TRBJ2-1; TCRdb designates TRBD1, a call that cannot be tested without DNA. The CDR3 extends over 14 amino acids. Per germline, CDR1 SGHDN and CDR2 FVKESK. The CDR3 here is CASSQVGIYNEQLF.

The chain couples TRBV7-9 to TRBJ2-1. Germline lookup yields CDR1 SEHNR and CDR2 FQNEAQ (reference sequence). This CDR3 contains 14 residues. The CDR3 region is CASSLGPVVDEQFF.

The chain recombines TRBV4-3 with TRBJ1-1. The CDR3 has 15 residues. Looked up from germline, CDR1 is LGHNA and CDR2 is YSLEER. The CDR3 reads CASSQGGGYNTEAFF.

V gene TRBV29-1 combines with J gene TRBJ1-1; TCRdb selects TRBD1, and the lack of DNA leaves this call unchecked. CDR3 length: 15 amino acids. The V gene's germline CDR1 is SQVTM and CDR2 ANQGSEA. The CDR3 protein is CSVEGTGKVYDEAFF.

The J gene is TRBJ1-5, the V gene TRBV28. The CDR3 has 14 amino acids. Per germline, CDR1 MDHEN and CDR2 SYDVKM. The CDR3 protein is CASSLLRVGQPQHF.

This clonotype shows up as medium-sized by frequency. The chain recombines TRBV7-6 with TRBJ1-1; TCRdb gives TRBD1 as the D gene, but with no DNA this cannot be confirmed. Germline lookup yields CDR1 SGHVS and CDR2 FNYEAQ. CDR3 size: 13 residues. The CDR3 loop is CASSFGDRTEAFF.

The chain is built from TRBV7-9 and TRBJ1-6. The CDR3 extends over 11 amino acids. Germline V gene sequence: CDR1 SEHNR, CDR2 FQNEAQ (reference sequence). Here the CDR3 reads CASTLSSPLHF. Full variable domain (outside the CDR3, taken from reference TRBV7-9 and TRBJ1-6): DTGVSQNPRHKITKRGQNVTFRCDPISEHNRLYWYRQTLGQGPEFLTYFQNEAQLEKSRLLSDRFSAERPKGSFSTLEIQRTEQGDSAMYLCASTLSSPLHFGNGTRLTVT.

In terms of frequency, this clonotype is medium-sized. The genes are TRBV7-3 and TRBJ2-7; the TCRdb D gene call, TRBD2, has no DNA to confirm it. The CDR3 is 15 amino acids. The germline V gene encodes CDR1 SGHTA and CDR2 FQGTGA. The CDR3 here is CASSLLAGESYEQYF.

V gene TRBV11-3 combines with J gene TRBJ2-7; TCRdb's D gene call, TRBD2, goes unchecked for lack of DNA. The CDR3 loop spans 14 amino acids. Germline lookup yields CDR1 SGHNT and CDR2 YENEEA. CDR3 sequence reads: CASSLGEGVYEQYF.